Described below is a single T cell receptor beta chain sequence and its context. The sample is drawn from a study of blood T cell repertoires in COVID-19. Looking at the study overall: Collection of acute and convalescent COVID-19 samples took place in the United States, Italy and Spain. Sources were T cells, B-cell-depleted T cells, or PBMCs; the material itself was cDNA or gDNA.

The CDR3 consists of 16 residues. J lost 3 bases, V lost 2 bases, and 4 bases had no gene match. CDR1 is SGHVS, CDR2 FNYEAQ, per germline. In the authors' workflow: Researchers report that nucleated cell counts were estimated from reference gene primer amplification. The table came from immunoSEQ multiplex PCR; TCRdb's copy has only in-frame clones and leaves some out. From that table come the V and J calls and clone size; the DNA was used to work out D and trimming. The data show under 200,000 clones, with roughly 86% seen just once and over 2% held by the top ten. The Seattle patients, enrolled during active infection, were followed longitudinally.

Input material: peripheral blood. The receptor was derived from a woman older than 75 with COVID-19, enrolled during active disease. The chain links TRBV7-6 to TRBJ2-7; 13 nucleotides match TRBD2. Written as DNA, the CDR3 is TGTGCCAGCAGCTTATGGACTAGCGGGAGTAACTACGAGCAGTACTTC. Residues: CASSLWTSGSNYEQYF. Complete variable domain (other parts from reference TRBV7-6 and TRBJ2-7): GAGVSQSPRYKVTKRGQDVALRCDPISGHVSLYWYRQALGQGPEFLTYFNYEAQQDKSGLPNDRFSAERPEGSISTLTIQRTEQRDSAMYRCASSLWTSGSNYEQYFGPGTRLTVT.